Sequencing of this T cell receptor beta chain was carried out in a study of T cells in Graves' hyperthyroidism and ophthalmopathy (dated by TCRdb to between 2019 and 2020). Study-level background: Peripheral blood was sampled at the time of initial diagnosis, prior to any treatment. According to the paper, TCR Vbeta CDR3 sequencing was carried out on some 140 peripheral blood samples, which came from approximately 43 ophthalmopathy, 70 to 80 hyperthyroidism and approximately 17 progressor patients. For training and testing, the 110 or so patients in the discovery cohort were randomly divided in a 7:3 ratio. Following sampling, methimazole starting at 30 mg daily was given to hyperthyroidism patients, and high-dose intravenous methylprednisolone was given to ophthalmopathy patients. Prospective prediction of ophthalmopathy was tested in an independent validation cohort consisting of 18 to 20 hyperthyroidism patients and some 16 patients who later progressed to ophthalmopathy. A discovery cohort of about 96 patients, 43 with Graves' ophthalmopathy and 57 with stable Graves' hyperthyroidism, was used to find distinguishing TCR V-J signatures. In addition, the study compared T-cell repertoires in thyroid tissue and in blood from a handful of Graves' hyperthyroidism patients.

At the junction V is shortened by 5 bases and J by 4 bases; bases outside the gene matches: 7. Per the germline V gene (reference sequence), SEHNR is the CDR1 and FQNEAQ is the CDR2. The CDR3 sequence holds 16 residues, the cysteine and phenylalanine included. The CDR3 DNA has 48 bases and is translated from base 1. The TCR beta CDR3 regions were amplified from the RNA transcripts. The first round of RT-PCR for the TCR CDR3 was performed with the HTBI primer set and the Qiagen OneStep RT-PCR kit. Libraries were constructed in a second round of multiplex PCR, after which size selection and purification were carried out. Paired-end sequencing of the libraries was performed with 100 bp reads on an Illumina HiSeq2000. From the authors' description of their analysis: Raw data were processed with SOAPnuke, discarding reads with adapters, uncalled bases, mean Phred below 15, or no exact constant-primer or identifier match. COPE v1.2.5 was used to merge high-quality paired reads, and clonotypes were defined as unique nucleotide sequences. MiTCR v1.1 was used to align the clonotypes against IMGT TRBV, TRBD and TRBJ reference segments. The analysis was restricted to V-J combinations with a frequency above 0.0001, which together covered roughly 99% of the repertoires. The TCS score was defined as the ratio of F50 (clonal expansion) to E x V (chaos), calculated using BLOSUM62-based TCRdist between CDR3 peptides within each V-J. Welch's t-statistics and random forest reduced roughly 530 V-J features to 13, which were used in a naive Bayes classifier (R e1071). TCRdb ran its own pipeline on the public reads, namely fastp trimming at Q25 and MiXCR clone calling, and kept in-frame beta chains. Merged by CDR3 protein, the rows form single entries marked with the most common genes and DNA. Here the V and J calls rest on TCRdb's processing, not on the authors' analysis. The sample has 600,000 or so distinct CDR3 sequences on record, about 14% of them singletons. The ten biggest clones cover around 13% of the sample.

This clonotype occurred a few times. No antigen is known for it. No quality values exist for individual bases; no much larger clone is one base distant. General conclusions and limits of the study: No statistical method was used to set the sample size in advance, and investigators knew the group allocation. In cross-validation, a model built on a 13 V-J signature told ophthalmopathy apart from stable hyperthyroidism with less than 90% sensitivity and 81% to 82% specificity, and in testing the same model reached 80%/75%. In validation, the model predicted progression to ophthalmopathy with approximately 70% sensitivity and roughly 75% specificity, a median of 6.5 months before onset. Most expanded thyroid clonotypes (frequency above 0.001) were also detected in blood, a finding suggesting that blood repertoires may reflect thyroid immune responses.

Ophthalmopathy patients had moderately to severely active disease, Clinical Activity Score of at least 3, NOSPECS grade of at least 4, and duration under 3 months. Any patient with an uncontrolled infection, another autoimmune disease, pregnancy or lactation was excluded. Diagnoses were established on the basis of clinical symptoms, serum thyroxine and TRAb, thyroid ultrasound, and orbital computed tomography. PBMCs were isolated from about 10 ml of fresh peripheral blood by Ficoll-Paque density gradient centrifugation. Total RNA was extracted using Trizol reagent, and RNA quality was assessed on an Agilent 2100 Bioanalyzer.

In this chain, TRBV7-9 is recombined with TRBJ2-1; 11 bases in the junction line up with TRBD2. Sequencing was carried out using blood. This sequence originates from a woman in her fifties or sixties with Graves' ophthalmopathy. The CDR3 reads as follows: CASSPRLAGYYNEQFF. The nucleotide sequence reads as follows: TGTGCCAGCAGCCCGCGACTAGCGGGGTATTACAATGAGCAGTTCTTC.